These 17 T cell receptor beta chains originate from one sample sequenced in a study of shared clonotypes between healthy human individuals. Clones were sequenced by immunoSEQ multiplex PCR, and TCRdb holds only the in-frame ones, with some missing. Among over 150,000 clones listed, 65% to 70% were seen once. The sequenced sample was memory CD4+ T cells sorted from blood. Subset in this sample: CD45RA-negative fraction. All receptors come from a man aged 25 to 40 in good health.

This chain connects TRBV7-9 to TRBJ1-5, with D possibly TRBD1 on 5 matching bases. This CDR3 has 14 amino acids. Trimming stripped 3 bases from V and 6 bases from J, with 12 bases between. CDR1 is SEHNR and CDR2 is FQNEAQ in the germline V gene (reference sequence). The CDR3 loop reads CASSLAGSVQPQHF. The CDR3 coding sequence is TGTGCCAGCAGCTTGGCAGGGTCGGTTCAGCCCCAGCATTTT.

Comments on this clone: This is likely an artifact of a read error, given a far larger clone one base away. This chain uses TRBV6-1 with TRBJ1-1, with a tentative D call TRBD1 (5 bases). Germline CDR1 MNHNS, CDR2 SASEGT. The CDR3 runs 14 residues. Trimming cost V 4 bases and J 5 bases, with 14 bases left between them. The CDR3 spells CASSAVGGGTEAFF. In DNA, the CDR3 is TGTGCCAGCAGTGCAGTGGGGGGGGGTACTGAAGCTTTCTTT.

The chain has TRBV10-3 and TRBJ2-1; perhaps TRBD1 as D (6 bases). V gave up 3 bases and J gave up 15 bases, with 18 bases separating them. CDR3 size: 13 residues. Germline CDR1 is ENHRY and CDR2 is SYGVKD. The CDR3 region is CAISERASTGWFF. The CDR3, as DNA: TGTGCCATCAGTGAACGGGCGTCGACAGGCTGGTTCTTC.

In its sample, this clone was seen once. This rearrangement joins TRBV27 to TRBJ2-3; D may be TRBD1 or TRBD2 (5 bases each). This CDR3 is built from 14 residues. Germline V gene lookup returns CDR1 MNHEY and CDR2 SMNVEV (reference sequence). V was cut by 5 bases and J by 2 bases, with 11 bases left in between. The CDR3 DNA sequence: TGTGCCAGCAGTACGACAGACTACACAGATACGCAGTATTTT. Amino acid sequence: CASSTTDYTDTQYF.

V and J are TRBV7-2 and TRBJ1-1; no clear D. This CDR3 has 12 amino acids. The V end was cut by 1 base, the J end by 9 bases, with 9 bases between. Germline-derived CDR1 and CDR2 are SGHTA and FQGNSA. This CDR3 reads CASSLVGLQAFF. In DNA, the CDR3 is TGTGCCAGCAGCTTAGTCGGCTTGCAAGCTTTCTTT.

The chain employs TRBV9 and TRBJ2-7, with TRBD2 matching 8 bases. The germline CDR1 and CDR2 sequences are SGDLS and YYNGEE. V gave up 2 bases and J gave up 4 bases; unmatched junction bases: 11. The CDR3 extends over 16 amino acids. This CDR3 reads CASSVRLARDLYEQYF. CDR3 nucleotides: TGTGCCAGCAGCGTGAGACTAGCGCGAGATCTATACGAGCAGTACTTC.

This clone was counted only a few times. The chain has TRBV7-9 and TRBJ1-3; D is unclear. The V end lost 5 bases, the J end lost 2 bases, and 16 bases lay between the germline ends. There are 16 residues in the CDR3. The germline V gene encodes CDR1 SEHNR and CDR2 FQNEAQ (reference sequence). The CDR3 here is CASSGKIRLTGNTIYF. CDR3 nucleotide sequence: TGTGCCAGCAGCGGCAAGATCAGGCTTACTGGAAACACCATATATTTT. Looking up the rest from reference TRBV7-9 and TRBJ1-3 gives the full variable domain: DTGVSQNPRHKITKRGQNVTFRCDPISEHNRLYWYRQTLGQGPEFLTYFQNEAQLEKSRLLSDRFSAERPKGSFSTLEIQRTEQGDSAMYLCASSGKIRLTGNTIYFGEGSWLTVV.

The CDR3 sequence is CASSLMGGPSYNEQFF. The CDR3 DNA reads as TGTGCCAGCAGTTTAATGGGAGGCCCCTCCTACAATGAGCAGTTCTTC. The rearrangement joins TRBV28 to TRBJ2-1; weak D call: TRBD2 (6 bases). CDR1 and CDR2 from the germline V gene are MDHEN and SYDVKM. The V end was cut by 2 bases, the J end by 0 bases, with 11 bases between. The CDR3 loop spans 16 amino acids.

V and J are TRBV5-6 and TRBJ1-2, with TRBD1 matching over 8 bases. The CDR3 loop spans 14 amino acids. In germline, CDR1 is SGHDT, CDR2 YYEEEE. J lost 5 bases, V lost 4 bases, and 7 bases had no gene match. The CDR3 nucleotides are TGTGCCAGCAGCCCGCCGGACAGGGATTATGGCTACACCTTC. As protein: CASSPPDRDYGYTF.

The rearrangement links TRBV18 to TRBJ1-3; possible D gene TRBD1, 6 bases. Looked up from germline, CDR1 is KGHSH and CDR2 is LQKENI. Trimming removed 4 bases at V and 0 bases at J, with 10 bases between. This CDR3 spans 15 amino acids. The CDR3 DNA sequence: TGTGCCAGCTCACAACAGGGTGTCTCTGGAAACACCATATATTTT. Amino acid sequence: CASSQQGVSGNTIYF.

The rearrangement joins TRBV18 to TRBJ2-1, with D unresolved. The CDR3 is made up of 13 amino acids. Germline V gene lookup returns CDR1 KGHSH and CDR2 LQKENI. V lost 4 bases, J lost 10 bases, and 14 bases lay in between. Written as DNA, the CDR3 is TGTGCCAGCTCACAATCAGACCCACCGGAGCAGTTCTTC. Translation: CASSQSDPPEQFF.

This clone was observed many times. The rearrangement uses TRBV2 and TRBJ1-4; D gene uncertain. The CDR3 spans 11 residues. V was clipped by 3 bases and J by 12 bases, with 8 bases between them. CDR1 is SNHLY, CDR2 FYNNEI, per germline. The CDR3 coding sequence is TGTGCCAGCAGTGAGAGCGACCAACTGTTTTTT. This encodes CASSESDQLFF.

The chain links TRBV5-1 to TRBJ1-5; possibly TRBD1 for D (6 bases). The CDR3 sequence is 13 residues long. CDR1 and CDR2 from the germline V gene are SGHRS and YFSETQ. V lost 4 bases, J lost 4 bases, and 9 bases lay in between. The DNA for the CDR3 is TGCGCCAGCAGCCTAGACAGGAATCAGCCCCAGCATTTT. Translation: CASSLDRNQPQHF.

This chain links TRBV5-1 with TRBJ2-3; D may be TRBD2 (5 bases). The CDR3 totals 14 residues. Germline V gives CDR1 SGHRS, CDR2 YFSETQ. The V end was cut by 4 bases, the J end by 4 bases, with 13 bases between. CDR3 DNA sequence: TGCGCCAGCAGCCCCCAGTGGGGAGCAGATACGCAGTATTTT. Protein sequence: CASSPQWGADTQYF.

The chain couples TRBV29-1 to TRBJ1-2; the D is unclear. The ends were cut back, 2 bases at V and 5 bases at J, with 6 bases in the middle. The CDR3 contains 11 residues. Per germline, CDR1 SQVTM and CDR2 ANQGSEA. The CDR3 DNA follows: TGCAGCGTTGAAACGGGGTATGGCTACACCTTC. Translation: CSVETGYGYTF.

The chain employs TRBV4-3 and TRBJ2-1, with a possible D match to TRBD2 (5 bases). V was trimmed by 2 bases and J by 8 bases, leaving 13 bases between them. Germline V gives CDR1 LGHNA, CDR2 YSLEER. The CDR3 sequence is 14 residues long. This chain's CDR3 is CASSQRTHAYEQFF. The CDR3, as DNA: TGCGCCAGCAGCCAAAGGACTCACGCTTATGAGCAGTTCTTC.

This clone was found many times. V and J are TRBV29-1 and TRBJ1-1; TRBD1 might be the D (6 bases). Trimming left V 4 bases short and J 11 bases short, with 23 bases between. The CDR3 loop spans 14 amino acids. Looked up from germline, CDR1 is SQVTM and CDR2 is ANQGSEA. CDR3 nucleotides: TGCAGCGTTGCCCAACAGGGTAGGGCTTTAGGGGCTTTCTTT. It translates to CSVAQQGRALGAFF.